These 10 T cell receptor beta chains originate from one sample sequenced in a study of control samples from healthy donors and cancer patients (dated by TCRdb to the early 2020s). Library construction relied on the immunoSEQ multiplex PCR assay. TCRdb mirrors the immuneACCESS table, restricted to in-frame sequences. Some clones are absent from its copies; in checked studies, under half trace to an unresolved V gene, and the reason for the others is unknown. The sample's records list approximately 190,000 clones. The leading ten clones occupy roughly 2.2% of the sample. The specimen was blood. These receptors were taken from a woman aged 30 to 39 in good health.

CDR3 amino acids: CASSGQRGPSDTQYF. The CDR3 bases are TGTGCCAGCAGTGGGCAGCGGGGGCCTTCAGATACGCAGTATTTT. The chain joins TRBV6-1 to TRBJ2-3; 8 positions match TRBD2. CDR3 length: 15 amino acids. The J segment lost 4 bases and the V segment lost 4 bases, leaving 7 bases of the junction unmatched. Germline V CDR1 and CDR2: MNHNS, SASEGT.

The rearrangement joins TRBV29-1 to TRBJ1-1; 7 bases are a match to TRBD1. Trimming took 6 bases from V and 1 from J; bases not matched to a gene: 5. Germline CDR1 SQVTM, CDR2 ANQGSEA. The CDR3 runs 13 residues. The CDR3 protein is CSVGQTRNTEAFF. CDR3 bases: TGCAGCGTGGGACAGACGAGGAACACTGAAGCTTTCTTT.

A word on this clone: An end of the junction differs from the germline gene, which may be a read error. The V gene is TRBV7-7, the J gene TRBJ1-1; no definite D call. Per germline, CDR1 SSHAT and CDR2 FNYEAQ (reference sequence). CDR3 length: 13 residues. CDR3: CASSVARNTEAFF. The CDR3 DNA reads as TGTGCTAGCAGCGTGGCGAGGAACACTGAAGCTTTCTTT.

The chain recombines TRBV27 with TRBJ1-2, with a possible D match to TRBD1 (6 bases). V was cut by 8 bases and J by 3 bases, with 16 bases left in between. Germline V gives CDR1 MNHEY, CDR2 SMNVEV (reference sequence). The CDR3 spans 14 residues. CDR3 sequence: CASGRGEYDYGYTF. The CDR3 region has the DNA TGTGCCAGCGGAAGGGGGGAATATGACTATGGCTACACCTTC.

The chain recombines TRBV5-1 with TRBJ2-3; 8 nucleotides agree with TRBD2. Looked up from germline, CDR1 is SGHRS and CDR2 is YFSETQ. Losses at the gene ends were 0 bases for V and 0 bases for J; bases not matched to a gene: 6. The CDR3 runs 17 residues. CDR3 DNA sequence: TGCGCCAGCAGCTTGGTGAGCGGGGGCCTTAGCACAGATACGCAGTATTTT. Translation gives CASSLVSGGLSTDTQYF.

The chain is built from TRBV15 and TRBJ1-5, with D unclear. With 4 bases removed from V and 7 bases from J, the gap between germline ends came to 17 bases. Germline CDR1 LNHNV, CDR2 YYDKDF (reference sequence). The CDR3 has 15 amino acids. The DNA for the CDR3 is TGTGCCACCAGCACTACGGACCCGGGCGACCAGCCCCAGCATTTT. Translated: CATSTTDPGDQPQHF.

The gene calls are TRBV7-9 and TRBJ1-3, with D unresolved. The CDR3 runs 14 residues. The germline CDR1 and CDR2 sequences are SEHNR and FQNEAQ (reference sequence). Trimming stripped 6 bases from V and 4 bases from J, with 13 bases between. CDR3: CASSWRSPGNTIYF. DNA of the CDR3: TGTGCCAGCAGTTGGCGGTCTCCCGGAAACACCATATATTTT.

This sequence joins TRBV5-1 and TRBJ2-5, with D perhaps matching TRBD1 (5 bases). CDR1 and CDR2 (germline): SGHRS, YFSETQ. This CDR3 is 15 amino acids long. Trimming shortened V by 0 bases and J by 4 bases, and 13 bases separated the two germline ends. The CDR3 loop reads CASSLAPGMGETQYF. CDR3 nucleotide sequence: TGCGCCAGCAGCTTGGCCCCAGGGATGGGAGAGACCCAGTACTTC.

For this clone: Its ends do not fully match the called genes, so a read error is possible. The CDR3 sequence is CASSLRFRLGQNTGELFF. The CDR3 DNA reads as TGTGCTAGCAGCTTACGATTTCGACTAGGACAGAACACCGGGGAGCTGTTTTTT. V gene TRBV7-7 combines with J gene TRBJ2-2; D perhaps matches TRBD2 (6 bases). This CDR3 is built from 18 residues. The germline gives CDR1 SSHAT, CDR2 FNYEAQ (reference sequence).

The CDR3 nucleotides are TGTGCCTGGAGTAACGAGTTGGGAAACACCATATATTTT. This translates into CAWSNELGNTIYF. This rearrangement joins TRBV30 to TRBJ1-3; D not resolved. The ends were cut back, 2 bases at V and 4 bases at J, with 9 bases in the middle. Germline V lookup: CDR1 GTSNPN, CDR2 SVGIG (reference sequence). This CDR3 spans 13 amino acids.